This TCR beta chain was found in a study of OX40 agonist ivuxolimab in advanced cancers. Study overall: Participants, 82.7% male, averaged approximately 56 years of age, ranging from about 20 to 79.

Method: immunoSEQ multiplex PCR; TCRdb's copy keeps in-frame clones and lacks some. The table shows roughly 56,000 clones, with approximately 80% occurring only once. On this clone: No antigen is known for it.

Study findings and constraints: What antigens the expanded peripheral T cells recognized was never established. Partial responders treated at 0.1-3.0 mg/kg exhibited clonal expansion among the lowest measured.

Autoimmune disease history or systemic immunosuppression disqualified patients. The TCR sequence derives from an adult with an advanced solid tumor such as melanoma, head and neck, liver or kidney cancer. Material: CD4+ or CD8+ T cells sorted from blood, obtained in a trial of the OX40 agonist ivuxolimab.

CDR3 loop: CATSTGTSGNNEQFF. In DNA, the CDR3 is TGTGCCACCAGCACCGGGACTAGCGGAAATAATGAGCAGTTCTTC. The gene calls are TRBV15 and TRBJ2-1; 11 bases match TRBD2. V lost 4 bases to trimming and J lost 7 bases; unmatched junction nucleotides: 6. The CDR3 spans 15 residues. Per germline, CDR1 LNHNV and CDR2 YYDKDF (reference sequence).